This entry describes one T cell receptor beta chain. Trimming removed 2 bases at V and 10 bases at J, with 9 bases between. The germline gives CDR1 LGHDT, CDR2 YNNKEL (reference sequence). CDR3 length equals 12 residues. These data belong to a study of blood T cell repertoires in COVID-19. Assay used: immunoSEQ multiplex PCR; TCRdb lists only in-frame clones, some missing. The sample lists about 120,000 clones, roughly 82% occurring once. This sequence originates from a human donor in a cohort sampled during active COVID-19. The chain is built from TRBV3-1 (or the pseudogene TRBV3-2) and TRBJ2-1; D unresolved. Sequenced material: peripheral blood. CDR3 nucleotides: TGTGCCAGCAGCCAACATGAGAGGGAGCAGTTCTTC. This gives the protein CASSQHEREQFF.